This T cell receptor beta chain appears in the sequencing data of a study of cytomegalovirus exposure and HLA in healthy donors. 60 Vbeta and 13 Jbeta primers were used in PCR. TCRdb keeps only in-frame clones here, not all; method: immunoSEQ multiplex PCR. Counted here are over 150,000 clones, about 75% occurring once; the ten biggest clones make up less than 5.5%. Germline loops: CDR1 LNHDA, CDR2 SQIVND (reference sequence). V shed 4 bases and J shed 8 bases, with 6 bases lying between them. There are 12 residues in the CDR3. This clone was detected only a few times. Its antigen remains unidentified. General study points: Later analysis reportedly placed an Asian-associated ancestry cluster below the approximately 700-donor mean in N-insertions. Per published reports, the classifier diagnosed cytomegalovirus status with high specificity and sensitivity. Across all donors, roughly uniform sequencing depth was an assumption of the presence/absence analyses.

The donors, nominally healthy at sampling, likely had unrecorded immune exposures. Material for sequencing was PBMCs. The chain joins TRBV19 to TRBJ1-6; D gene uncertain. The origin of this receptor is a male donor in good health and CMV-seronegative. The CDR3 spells CASSTGDSPLHF. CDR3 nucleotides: TGTGCCAGTAGTACGGGAGATTCACCCCTCCACTTT.